The clone carrying this TCR beta chain was detected many times. Antigen unknown. These data are taken from a study of breast tumors, draining lymph nodes, adjacent tissues. Study outcomes and limitations: Compared with lymph nodes, tumors were less diverse; compared with nontumor tissue, more.

The CDR3 totals 12 residues. The germline gives CDR1 DFQATT, CDR2 SNEGSKA (reference sequence). V was pared by 8 bases and J by 1 base, with 8 bases between. TCRdb called the multiplex PCR reads again in MiXCR, with one record for every CDR3 protein. Among about 20,000 distinct CDR3 sequences listed, 25% to 35% were seen once. Source material: breast tumor tissue. V is TRBV20-1 and J is TRBJ2-2, with D unresolved. This clonotype was obtained from a female donor with breast cancer. Some clones in this sample may be carry-over from other donors' samples. CDR3 sequence: CSPQGNTGELFF. The DNA of the CDR3 is TGCAGTCCCCAAGGGAACACCGGGGAGCTGTTTTTT.